The rows below give T cell receptor beta chains drawn from one sample of a study of T cells in Graves' hyperthyroidism and ophthalmopathy. One entry per CDR3 protein results from TCRdb running MiXCR on the multiplex PCR reads. The table records about 200,000 distinct CDR3 sequences, around 16% of them present only once. The sample was blood. All receptors derive from a woman aged 45-60 years with Graves' hyperthyroidism. CDR3s include the opening cysteine and the closing phenylalanine or tryptophan. A D gene is named only where the DNA matches it firmly. A clone size is listed for some rows: how often the clone was seen (once, few, many), or a class if it is expanded.

v_call	j_call	d_call	clone_size	cdr3_aa	cdr3_nt
TRBV19	TRBJ1-1	NA	few	CASSIVDGRATEAFF	TGTGCCAGTAGTATAGTGGACGGACGGGCCACTGAAGCTTTCTTT
TRBV24-1	TRBJ2-5	NA	NA	CATSEPQGQETQYF	TGTGCCACCAGTGAACCCCAGGGACAAGAGACCCAGTACTTC
TRBV28	TRBJ1-2	NA	many	CASSIAGTPGGYTF	TGTGCCAGCAGTATCGCCGGGACACCGGGAGGCTACACCTTC
TRBV7-3	TRBJ2-1	NA	NA	CASSLKSLGGHEQFF	TGTGCCAGCAGCTTAAAGTCCCTCGGGGGGCATGAGCAGTTCTTC
TRBV20-1	TRBJ2-5	NA	many	CSARVQETQYF	TGCAGTGCTAGAGTCCAAGAGACCCAGTACTTC
TRBV3-1	TRBJ1-1	TRBD1	few	CASSLRGQVPVEAFF	TGTGCCAGCAGCCTACGAGGACAGGTCCCAGTTGAAGCTTTCTTT
TRBV6-1	TRBJ2-7	TRBD1	few	CASSSTGVEQYF	TGTGCCAGCAGTAGCACAGGGGTTGAGCAGTACTTC
TRBV7-3	TRBJ2-5	NA	many	CASSLTGGPQYF	TGTGCCAGCAGCTTAACCGGCGGTCCCCAGTACTTC
TRBV5-6	TRBJ2-5	TRBD2	NA	CASSQRLAGGGTQYF	TGTGCCAGCAGCCAGCGACTAGCGGGAGGGGGGACCCAGTACTTC
TRBV24-1	TRBJ2-1	TRBD2	NA	CATSDSLAYEQFF	TGTGCCACCAGTGATTCACTAGCGTATGAGCAGTTCTTC
TRBV5-1	TRBJ2-4	NA	many	CASSEPGVSKNIQYF	TGCGCCAGCAGCGAACCGGGGGTTTCCAAAAACATTCAGTACTTC
TRBV7-8	TRBJ2-7	TRBD1	few	CASSLAPGQGYEQYF	TGTGCCAGCAGCTTAGCGCCGGGACAGGGATACGAGCAGTACTTC
TRBV2	TRBJ1-5	NA	many	CASSGGYSNQPQHF	TGTGCCAGCAGTGGCGGATATAGCAATCAGCCCCAGCATTTT
TRBV13	TRBJ1-1	NA	many	CASSLRRGNTEAFF	TGTGCCAGCAGCTTACGCAGGGGGAACACTGAAGCTTTCTTT
TRBV28	TRBJ2-7	TRBD1	many	CASRPGDRSSYEQYF	TGTGCCAGCAGGCCCGGGGACAGAAGCTCCTACGAGCAGTACTTC
TRBV5-4	TRBJ1-2	NA	many	CASSPINRDFYGYTF	TGTGCCAGCAGCCCGATCAACAGGGATTTCTATGGCTACACCTTC
TRBV6-1	TRBJ1-5	NA	few	CASYSGSNQPQHF	TGTGCCAGCTACTCGGGGAGCAATCAGCCCCAGCATTTT
TRBV28	TRBJ1-5	TRBD1	many	CASSLLLDRGWEDQPQHF	TGTGCCAGCAGTTTATTACTGGACAGGGGGTGGGAGGATCAGCCCCAGCATTTT
TRBV27	TRBJ1-1	NA	many	CASSLRGSTEAFF	TGTGCCAGCAGTTTAAGAGGGAGTACTGAAGCTTTCTTT
TRBV4-1	TRBJ2-5	NA	few	CANPWGGRERETQYF	TGCGCTAACCCATGGGGTGGAAGGGAGCGGGAGACCCAGTACTTC
TRBV28	TRBJ2-3	NA	NA	CASSLWDHTDTQYF	TGTGCCAGCAGTTTATGGGACCACACAGATACGCAGTATTTT
TRBV7-9	TRBJ1-1	TRBD1	many	CASSSPGQMNTEAFF	TGTGCCAGCAGCTCCCCGGGACAGATGAACACTGAAGCTTTCTTT
TRBV10-3	TRBJ1-5	NA	few	CAISEFTAYQPQHF	TGTGCCATCAGTGAGTTTACGGCTTATCAGCCCCAGCATTTT
TRBV20-1	TRBJ2-1	NA	NA	CSASDAGGPLTGDEQFF	TGCAGTGCTAGTGACGCGGGAGGGCCCCTGACAGGGGATGAGCAGTTCTTC
TRBV27	TRBJ1-2	NA	many	CASGGGSGALYGYTF	TGTGCCAGCGGTGGAGGGTCTGGGGCCCTCTATGGCTACACCTTC
TRBV2	TRBJ2-1	TRBD2	many	CASRGVAGEAYNEQFF	TGTGCCAGCAGGGGCGTAGCGGGAGAGGCCTACAATGAGCAGTTCTTC
TRBV20-1	TRBJ2-5	TRBD2	many	CSARVIGRGETQYF	TGCAGTGCTAGAGTGATCGGGAGGGGGGAGACCCAGTACTTC
TRBV29-1	TRBJ1-2	NA	NA	CSVGSGYTF	TGCAGCGTTGGAAGTGGCTACACCTTC
TRBV4-1	TRBJ1-3	TRBD1	few	CASSPEGQGAAGNTIYF	TGCGCCAGCAGCCCAGAAGGACAGGGGGCGGCTGGAAACACCATATATTTT
TRBV7-2	TRBJ2-7	NA	many	CASSLDPGTYYEQYF	TGTGCCAGCAGCTTAGATCCCGGGACCTACTACGAGCAGTACTTC
TRBV6-5	TRBJ2-2	NA	NA	CASSLGLGELFF	TGTGCCAGCAGCTTAGGACTCGGGGAGCTGTTTTTT
TRBV7-8	TRBJ2-1	TRBD1	NA	CASSFLAGTGLNEQFF	TGTGCCAGCAGCTTTTTGGCCGGGACAGGGCTCAATGAGCAGTTCTTC
TRBV4-2	TRBJ2-4	NA	NA	CASSQDLSGTKNIQYF	TGTGCCAGCAGCCAAGATTTAAGCGGAACCAAAAACATTCAGTACTTC
TRBV7-2	TRBJ2-5	TRBD1	NA	CASSLGLRGPETQYF	TGTGCCAGCAGCTTAGGCCTGAGGGGGCCCGAGACCCAGTACTTC
TRBV4-1	TRBJ2-7	TRBD2	NA	CASSQDRLASGSGEQYF	TGCGCCAGCAGCCAAGATCGTCTGGCTAGCGGGAGCGGCGAGCAGTACTTC
TRBV20-1	TRBJ1-1	NA	NA	CSVLGKTEAFF	TGCAGTGTGCTGGGGAAAACTGAAGCTTTCTTT
TRBV5-1	TRBJ2-1	TRBD2	NA	CASSLAGARENEQFF	TGCGCCAGCAGTTTGGCGGGAGCGCGGGAGAATGAGCAGTTCTTC
TRBV6-6	TRBJ2-7	TRBD1	many	CASSYKMGQGWSYEQYF	TGTGCCAGCAGTTACAAGATGGGACAGGGTTGGTCCTACGAGCAGTACTTC
TRBV2	TRBJ2-5	NA	few	CASSEAAGETQYF	TGTGCCAGCAGTGAAGCGGCGGGGGAGACCCAGTACTTC
TRBV11-2	TRBJ2-5	TRBD2	many	CASSLKPWREDQETQYF	TGTGCCAGCAGCTTAAAACCCTGGCGGGAGGACCAAGAGACCCAGTACTTC
TRBV5-1	TRBJ1-2	NA	NA	CASSLGGALGYTF	TGCGCCAGCAGCTTGGGTGGCGCTCTTGGCTACACCTTC
TRBV11-2	TRBJ2-2	NA	many	CASSLWQGTGELFF	TGTGCCAGCAGCTTGTGGCAGGGTACCGGGGAGCTGTTTTTT
TRBV12-3/TRBV12-4	TRBJ2-5	TRBD1	many	CASSLSGQGKETQYF	TGTGCCAGCAGCCTCTCCGGACAGGGGAAAGAGACCCAGTACTTC
TRBV29-1	TRBJ2-7	NA	NA	CSVVETSYEQYF	TGCAGCGTTGTCGAGACTTCCTACGAGCAGTACTTC
TRBV5-5	TRBJ2-7	NA	many	CASSLLAYEQYF	TGTGCCAGCAGCTTGTTAGCTTACGAGCAGTACTTC
TRBV7-2	TRBJ2-7	TRBD1	NA	CASRTEGTGPLEQYF	TGTGCCAGCAGGACTGAGGGGACAGGCCCTCTAGAGCAGTACTTC
TRBV11-2	TRBJ1-1	NA	many	CASSNRPLGKNTEAFF	TGTGCCAGCAGCAACCGACCGTTGGGGAAAAACACTGAAGCTTTCTTT
TRBV6-1	TRBJ1-2	NA	NA	CATFNYGYTF	TGTGCCACTTTTAACTATGGCTACACCTTC
TRBV7-9	TRBJ2-1	NA	few	CASSLVGIGNEQFF	TGTGCCAGCAGCTTAGTGGGGATCGGGAATGAGCAGTTCTTC
TRBV20-1	TRBJ1-2	NA	many	CSAMNEKYVGYTF	TGCAGTGCTATGAACGAGAAATATGTGGGCTACACCTTC
TRBV15	TRBJ2-1	TRBD2	NA	CATSKVRGSVNEQFF	TGTGCCACCAGCAAGGTTCGCGGGAGTGTCAATGAGCAGTTCTTC
TRBV18	TRBJ2-1	TRBD2	many	CASSPPLAGGTYNEQFF	TGTGCCAGCTCACCACCACTAGCGGGAGGGACCTACAATGAGCAGTTCTTC